This T cell receptor (beta chain) is drawn from a study of PD-1 blockade in classical Hodgkin lymphoma. Study as a whole: Patients got intravenous nivolumab 3 mg/kg every 2 weeks. Study-wide results and limits: Reported findings placed baseline TCR diversity lower in newly diagnosed patients (compared with healthy donors). There was a significant rise in CD4+ TCR diversity by C4D1, with no such rise for CD8+.

The V and J ends lost 7 bases and 8 bases, in that order; junction bases with no gene match: 18. Germline V gives CDR1 LNHDA, CDR2 SQIVND (reference sequence). The CDR3 consists of 18 residues. As for this clone: The antigen remains unidentified.

The time point here: cycle 4 day 1 (C4D1), after less than seven weeks of nivolumab. All patients experienced relapse after autologous stem cell transplantation, and brentuximab vedotin exposure was variable. Best overall response was complete response, partial response or progressive disease in these relapsed/refractory classical Hodgkin lymphoma patients. TCRdb's copy holds only in-frame clones and misses some; the assay was immunoSEQ multiplex PCR. The table lists approximately 84,000 clones, nearly 85% of them singletons. The chain carries TRBV19 and TRBJ1-4, with TRBD1 matching over 11 bases. The sequence derives from a human donor with classical Hodgkin lymphoma. The material was peripheral blood mononuclear cells (PBMCs), obtained before the fourth cycle of nivolumab. In nucleotides, the CDR3 is TGTGCCAGTAATCCGCTCCTCGGACAGGGGGCTAATGACGAAAAACTGTTTTTT. This gives the protein CASNPLLGQGANDEKLFF. Full variable domain (rest looked up from reference TRBV19 and TRBJ1-4): DGGITQSPKYLFRKEGQNVTLSCEQNLNHDAMYWYRQDPGQGLRLIYYSQIVNDFQKGDIAEGYSVSREKKESFPLTVTSAQKNPTAFYLCASNPLLGQGANDEKLFFGSGTQLSVL.